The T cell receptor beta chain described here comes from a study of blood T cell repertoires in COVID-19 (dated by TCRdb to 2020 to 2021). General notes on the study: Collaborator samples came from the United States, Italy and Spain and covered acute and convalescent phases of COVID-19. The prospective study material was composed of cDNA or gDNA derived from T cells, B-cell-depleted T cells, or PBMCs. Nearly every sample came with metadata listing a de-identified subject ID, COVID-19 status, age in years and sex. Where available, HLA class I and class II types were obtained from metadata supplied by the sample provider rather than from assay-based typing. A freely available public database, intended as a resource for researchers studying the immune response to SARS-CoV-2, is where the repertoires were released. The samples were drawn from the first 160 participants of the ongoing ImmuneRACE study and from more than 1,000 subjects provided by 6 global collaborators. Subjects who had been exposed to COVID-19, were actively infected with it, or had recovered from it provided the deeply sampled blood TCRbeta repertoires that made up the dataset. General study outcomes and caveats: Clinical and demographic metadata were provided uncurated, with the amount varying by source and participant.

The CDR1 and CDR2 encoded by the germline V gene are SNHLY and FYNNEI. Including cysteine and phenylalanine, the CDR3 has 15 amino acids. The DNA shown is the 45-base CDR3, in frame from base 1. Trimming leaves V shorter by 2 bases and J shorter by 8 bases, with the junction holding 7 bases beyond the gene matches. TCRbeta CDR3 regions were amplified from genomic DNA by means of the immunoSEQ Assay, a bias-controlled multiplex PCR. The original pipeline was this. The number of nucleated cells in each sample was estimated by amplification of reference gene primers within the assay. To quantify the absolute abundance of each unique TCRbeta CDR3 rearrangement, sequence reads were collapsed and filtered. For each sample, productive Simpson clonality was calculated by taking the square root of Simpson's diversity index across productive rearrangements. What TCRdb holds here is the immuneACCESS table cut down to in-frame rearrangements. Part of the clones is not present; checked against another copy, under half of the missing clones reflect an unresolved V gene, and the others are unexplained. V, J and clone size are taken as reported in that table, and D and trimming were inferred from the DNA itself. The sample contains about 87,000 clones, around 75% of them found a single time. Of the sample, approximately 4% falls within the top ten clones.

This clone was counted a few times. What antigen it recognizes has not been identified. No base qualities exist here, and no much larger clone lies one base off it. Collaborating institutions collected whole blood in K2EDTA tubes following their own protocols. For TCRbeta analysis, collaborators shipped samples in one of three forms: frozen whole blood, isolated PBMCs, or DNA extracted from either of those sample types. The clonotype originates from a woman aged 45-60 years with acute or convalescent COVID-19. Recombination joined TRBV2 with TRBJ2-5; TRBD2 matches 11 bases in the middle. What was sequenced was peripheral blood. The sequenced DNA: TGTGCCAGCAGTGAATTAGCGGGGGGGCAGGTCACCCAGTACTTC. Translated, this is CASSELAGGQVTQYF.